A single sample gave rise to the 23 T cell receptor beta chains below, sequenced in a study of T cell changes during pregnancy in multiple sclerosis. The repertoire was sequenced with immunoSEQ multiplex PCR; TCRdb's copy has only in-frame clones and lacks some. The data hold about 100,000 clones, with around 92% observed a single time. The specimen comprised peripheral blood, sampled after pregnancy. The source of these receptors is a female donor with multiple sclerosis, enrolled in a pregnancy study.

The chain uses TRBV7-8 and TRBJ2-3; 14 nucleotides match TRBD2. Germline lookup yields CDR1 SGHVS and CDR2 FQNEAQ. The CDR3 sequence is 19 residues long. The V gene end was trimmed by 6 bases and the J gene end by 0 bases; junction bases not matched to a gene: 11. The CDR3 DNA is TGTGCCAGCAGGATGAGACTAGCGGGAGGGTCGACTAGCACAGATACGCAGTATTTT. This sequence encodes CASRMRLAGGSTSTDTQYF.

This clone appeared a single time. The rearrangement links TRBV6-7 to TRBJ1-6, with TRBD1 as a possible D gene (5 bases). TRBV6-7 is reported as an ORF; its role is uncertain. CDR3 length: 17 residues. V dropped 6 bases and J dropped 7 bases, with 22 bases sitting between them. In DNA form, the CDR3 reads TGTGCCAGCAGACCCACAGGTCCCAAACACTTCAATTCACCCCTCCACTTT. Its translation is CASRPTGPKHFNSPLHF.

CDR3 nucleotides: TGTGCCAGCAGCATCGGGCAAGCGGAAGAGACCCAGTACTTC. This sequence encodes CASSIGQAEETQYF. This sequence joins TRBV7-9 and TRBJ2-5; TRBD2 is a possible D gene (5 bases). The ends were cut back, 5 bases at V and 3 bases at J, with 13 bases in the middle. The CDR3 extends over 14 amino acids. Germline CDR1 SEHNR, CDR2 FQNEAQ (reference sequence). Full variable domain (outside the CDR3, taken from reference TRBV7-9 and TRBJ2-5): DTGVSQNPRHKITKRGQNVTFRCDPISEHNRLYWYRQTLGQGPEFLTYFQNEAQLEKSRLLSDRFSAERPKGSFSTLEIQRTEQGDSAMYLCASSIGQAEETQYFGPGTRLLVL.

This chain uses TRBV29-1 with TRBJ2-1; 12 nucleotides match TRBD1. Germline CDR1 is SQVTM and CDR2 is ANQGSEA. The length of the CDR3 is 14 residues. The trim removed 2 bases at V and 14 bases at J, leaving 10 bases unmatched. CDR3 sequence reads: CSVEPGTGGFGEFF. CDR3 DNA sequence: TGCAGCGTTGAACCCGGGACAGGGGGCTTTGGTGAGTTCTTC.

The V call is TRBV7-9, the J call TRBJ1-4, with TRBD1 as a possible D gene (6 bases). With 5 bases removed from V and 8 bases from J, the gap between germline ends came to 18 bases. The germline V gene encodes CDR1 SEHNR and CDR2 FQNEAQ (reference sequence). The CDR3 has 15 amino acids. CDR3 region: CASSQGTMGGEKLFF. CDR3 nucleotide sequence: TGTGCCAGCAGCCAGGGGACAATGGGCGGCGAAAAACTGTTTTTT. The whole variable domain, filled in from reference TRBV7-9 and TRBJ1-4, reads DTGVSQNPRHKITKRGQNVTFRCDPISEHNRLYWYRQTLGQGPEFLTYFQNEAQLEKSRLLSDRFSAERPKGSFSTLEIQRTEQGDSAMYLCASSQGTMGGEKLFFGSGTQLSVL.

V and J are TRBV7-9 and TRBJ2-1, with TRBD2 matching over 7 bases. Per germline, CDR1 SEHNR and CDR2 FQNEAQ (reference sequence). This CDR3 region has 18 residues. After removal of 5 bases from V and 0 bases from J, the junction contained 13 bases not matched to a gene. This CDR3 is CASSPVIAGVSSYNEQFF. The CDR3 DNA reads as TGTGCCAGCAGCCCGGTTATTGCGGGGGTGAGCTCCTACAATGAGCAGTTCTTC.

This sequence joins TRBV6-1 and TRBJ2-3; D perhaps matches TRBD2 (5 bases). The CDR3 extends over 16 amino acids. The V end was cut by 2 bases, the J end by 4 bases, with 16 bases between. Germline-derived CDR1 and CDR2 are MNHNS and SASEGT. The CDR3: CASSESGFSSADTQYF. For the CDR3, the DNA is TGTGCCAGCAGTGAAAGCGGATTTAGCAGCGCAGATACGCAGTATTTT.

The sample holds a few counts of this clone. The chain couples TRBV6-5 to TRBJ2-3; 7 positions match TRBD2. The CDR3 has 16 residues. Germline CDR1 reads MNHEY; CDR2 reads SVGAGI. With 2 bases clipped from V and 2 bases from J, the junction kept 7 bases outside the gene matches. The CDR3 loop is CASSYGAGENTDTQYF. CDR3 sequence (DNA): TGTGCCAGCAGTTACGGGGCGGGGGAGAACACAGATACGCAGTATTTT.

This rearrangement joins TRBV2 to TRBJ1-6; D perhaps matches TRBD1 (6 bases). Germline CDR1 and CDR2: SNHLY and FYNNEI. The CDR3 length is 18 residues. V shed 2 bases and J shed 9 bases, with 23 bases lying between them. The CDR3, as DNA: TGTGCCAGCAGTGAAAAGCGAGCAGGGGTAGTCCAAGTTTCACCCCTCCACTTT. Its translation is CASSEKRAGVVQVSPLHF.

The chain links TRBV6-4 to TRBJ2-1, with TRBD1 matching over 8 bases. Germline V gene sequence: CDR1 MRHNA, CDR2 SNTAGT. This CDR3 spans 13 amino acids. The ends lost 6 bases at V and 7 bases at J; junction bases unmatched: 5. DNA for the CDR3: TGTGCCAGCAGCAGGGGGCTTGATAATGAGCAGTTCTTC. Translating gives CASSRGLDNEQFF.

This clone has only one observation. This rearrangement joins TRBV6-6 to TRBJ2-7; possible D gene TRBD1, 6 bases. V gave up 6 bases and J gave up 5 bases, with 14 bases separating them. Germline V gives CDR1 MNHNY, CDR2 SVGAGI (reference sequence). This CDR3 comprises 13 residues. CDR3: CASRIPRGNEQYF. The CDR3 DNA reads TGTGCCAGCAGGATCCCAAGGGGGAACGAGCAGTACTTC.

V is TRBV29-1 and J is TRBJ2-2; 12 bases are shared with TRBD2. Germline lookup yields CDR1 SQVTM and CDR2 ANQGSEA. The CDR3 is 20 amino acids. V shed 4 bases, J shed 0 bases, and the junction held 15 bases outside the gene matches. The CDR3 loop is CSVGIGTSGRRLTNTGELFF. In DNA form, the CDR3 reads TGCAGCGTTGGGATCGGGACTAGCGGGCGCAGGCTGACGAACACCGGGGAGCTGTTTTTT.

The chain recombines TRBV19 with TRBJ1-1; D uncertain. Trimming removed 1 base from V and 8 bases from J, with 17 bases in between. CDR3 length equals 15 residues. The germline V gene encodes CDR1 LNHDA and CDR2 SQIVND (reference sequence). The CDR3 loop is CASSIGSTVPREAFF. CDR3 bases: TGTGCCAGTAGTATAGGATCCACGGTCCCGAGAGAAGCTTTCTTT. Variable domain in full (rest from reference TRBV19 and TRBJ1-1): DGGITQSPKYLFRKEGQNVTLSCEQNLNHDAMYWYRQDPGQGLRLIYYSQIVNDFQKGDIAEGYSVSREKKESFPLTVTSAQKNPTAFYLCASSIGSTVPREAFFGQGTRLTVV.

The chain combines TRBV19 with TRBJ2-3; possibly TRBD2 for D (5 bases). CDR3 length equals 14 residues. Trimming shortened V by 5 bases and J by 2 bases, and 11 bases separated the two germline ends. The germline CDR1 and CDR2 sequences are LNHDA and SQIVND (reference sequence). CDR3 protein: CASSWRFSTDTQYF. In DNA form, the CDR3 reads TGTGCCAGTAGTTGGAGGTTTTCCACAGATACGCAGTATTTT.

The chain links TRBV28 to TRBJ2-7; TRBD2 agrees at 11 bases. V lost 3 bases, J lost 12 bases, and 7 bases stayed unmatched. Germline CDR1 is MDHEN and CDR2 is SYDVKM. The CDR3 consists of 13 residues. CDR3 protein: CASSFGLAGPSYF. The CDR3 bases are TGTGCCAGCAGTTTCGGACTAGCGGGCCCTTCGTACTTC.

The V and J genes are TRBV4-3 and TRBJ1-2; D is possibly TRBD1 (5 bases). Trimming removed 2 bases from V and 5 bases from J, with 15 bases in between. Germline loops: CDR1 LGHNA, CDR2 YSLEER. This CDR3 has 15 residues. The CDR3 coding sequence is TGCGCCAGCAGCCAACCGGACACGCTGGAATATGGCTACACCTTC. Its protein is CASSQPDTLEYGYTF.

This sequence joins TRBV28 and TRBJ1-1; a possible D gene is TRBD1 (6 bases). CDR1 MDHEN and CDR2 SYDVKM come from the germline V gene. The V and J ends lost 8 bases and 0 bases respectively, with 13 bases between them. CDR3 length: 14 amino acids. In DNA, the CDR3 is TGTGCCAGCTATCCCAGGGGCATGAACACTGAAGCTTTCTTT. Translating gives CASYPRGMNTEAFF.

The chain has TRBV7-3 and TRBJ1-5; no clear D. This CDR3 is built from 14 residues. Germline lookup yields CDR1 SGHTA and CDR2 FQGTGA. V lost 9 bases and J 4 bases, leaving 16 bases between the germline ends. In DNA form, the CDR3 reads TGTGCCAGTTATCCGGTTCCCTCTAATCAGCCCCAGCATTTT. Amino acid sequence: CASYPVPSNQPQHF.

This rearrangement joins TRBV30 to TRBJ1-1; 8 bases fit TRBD1. The J segment lost 5 bases and the V segment lost 0 bases, leaving 2 bases of the junction unmatched. This CDR3 has 13 residues. CDR1 and CDR2 (germline): GTSNPN, SVGIG (reference sequence). The CDR3 nucleotides read TGTGCCTGGAGTGTACACAGGGGGACTGAAGCTTTCTTT. It is translated as CAWSVHRGTEAFF. Full variable domain (rest looked up from reference TRBV30 and TRBJ1-1): SQTIHQWPATLVQPVGSPLSLECTVEGTSNPNLYWYRQAAGRGLQLLFYSVGIGQISSEVPQNLSASRPQDRQFILSSKKLLLSDSGFYLCAWSVHRGTEAFFGQGTRLTVV.

The rearrangement links TRBV29-1 to TRBJ2-4, with D tentatively TRBD1 (5 bases). Germline CDR1 reads SQVTM; CDR2 reads ANQGSEA. The CDR3 sequence is 13 residues long. V was shortened by 0 bases and J by 5 bases, with 8 bases between the two germline ends. CDR3 coding DNA: TGCAGCGTTGAAGAGGACATCGAAAACATTCAGTACTTC. It translates to CSVEEDIENIQYF.

The rearrangement joins TRBV28 to TRBJ2-1; no reliable D call. Looked up from germline, CDR1 is MDHEN and CDR2 is SYDVKM. V lost 5 bases to trimming and J lost 2 bases, with 13 bases between them. This CDR3 is 15 amino acids long. The CDR3 DNA is TGTGCCAGCAGTCCTGAGTTGATAGCCTACAATGAGCAGTTCTTC. Translation: CASSPELIAYNEQFF.

V and J are TRBV29-1 and TRBJ2-5; 7 nucleotides align to TRBD1. Germline lookup yields CDR1 SQVTM and CDR2 ANQGSEA. This CDR3 has 13 residues. V lost 5 bases to trimming and J lost 5 bases; unmatched junction nucleotides: 8. As DNA, the CDR3 is TGCAGCGTTTCGACAGGGACGGTGGAGACCCAGTACTTC. Amino acid sequence: CSVSTGTVETQYF.

The chain recombines TRBV30 with TRBJ2-7, with 9 positions matching TRBD2. V lost 3 bases and J lost 5; bases outside the gene matches: 8. CDR1 is GTSNPN, CDR2 SVGIG, per germline (reference sequence). There are 14 residues in the CDR3. The CDR3 loop is CAWSAGGWADEQYF. DNA of the CDR3: TGTGCCTGGAGCGCGGGAGGGTGGGCGGACGAGCAGTACTTC. The full variable domain, its missing parts supplied by reference TRBV30 and TRBJ2-7, is SQTIHQWPATLVQPVGSPLSLECTVEGTSNPNLYWYRQAAGRGLQLLFYSVGIGQISSEVPQNLSASRPQDRQFILSSKKLLLSDSGFYLCAWSAGGWADEQYFGPGTRLTVT.